This TCR beta chain was sequenced for a study of blood T cells in healthy people across ages. The CDR3 length is 14 residues. The germline V gene has CDR1 DFQATT and CDR2 SNEGSKA (reference sequence). V was shortened by 0 bases and J by 7 bases, with 13 bases between the two germline ends. PCR was performed a second time for roughly 7 to 11 cycles using a sample-barcoded 5' primer and a J-beta primer mix. Template switching added a 12-random-nucleotide identifier to every cDNA molecule. MiXCR, applied by TCRdb to the 5' RACE reads, yields one record per CDR3 protein. The sample gives some 1.5 million distinct CDR3 sequences, 28% of which show up once; 7.7% is in the top ten.

This clonotype was sampled from a woman in her twenties or thirties in good health. The rearrangement uses TRBV20-1 and TRBJ1-5, with D unresolved. Specimen: blood. The CDR3 region is CSARDHGDVQPQHF. CDR3 nucleotide sequence: TGCAGTGCTAGAGATCACGGGGATGTCCAGCCCCAGCATTTT.